This TCR beta chain was sequenced for a study of blood T cell repertoires in COVID-19. For the study at large: The analysed material was cDNA or gDNA that came from T cells, B-cell-depleted T cells, or PBMCs.

This clone was seen more than once but under ten times. Original processing notes: Nucleated cell number was recorded as an estimate derived from reference gene primer amplification. Only in-frame clones appear in the TCRdb table, and some are missing; sequencing was by immunoSEQ multiplex PCR. V and J calls and clone size come straight from that table; D and trimming were deduced from the DNA. Among 85,000 to 120,000 clones listed, 76% were seen once. The CDR3 runs 15 residues. The V and J ends lost 3 bases and 5 bases respectively, with 17 bases between them. Germline V gene lookup returns CDR1 LNHDA and CDR2 SQIVND (reference sequence). Seattle patients were enrolled while actively infected and followed longitudinally.

V gene TRBV19 combines with J gene TRBJ2-7, with D maybe TRBD1 (6 bases). The clonotype was recovered from an elderly man with COVID-19, enrolled during active disease. The sequencing sample was made of peripheral blood. CDR3 in DNA: TGTGCCAGTAGTATTCTGGGGGCTGACGGCGACGAGCAGTACTTC. Its translation: CASSILGADGDEQYF. The full variable domain, in which reference TRBV19 and TRBJ2-7 provide the parts outside the CDR3, is DGGITQSPKYLFRKEGQNVTLSCEQNLNHDAMYWYRQDPGQGLRLIYYSQIVNDFQKGDIAEGYSVSREKKESFPLTVTSAQKNPTAFYLCASSILGADGDEQYFGPGTRLTVT.